These T cell receptor beta chains were read from a single sample in a study of low-dose radiotherapy and immunotherapy resistance in tumors. A single record per CDR3 protein comes from TCRdb applying MiXCR to the reads. The sample carries some 38,000 distinct CDR3 sequences, 20% to 25% recorded once. The specimen comprised PBMCs, sampled after low-dose radiotherapy plus immunotherapy. Every receptor here comes from a female donor with ovarian cancer. The CDR3 runs from the conserved cysteine through the conserved F or W. A D gene is named only where the DNA matches it firmly. Some rows mark clone size as missing; the rest say once, few, many or name a class of expanded clone.

j_gene: TRBJ2-1; abundance: once; d_gene: NA; v_gene: TRBV6-8; CDR3nt: TGTGCCAGCAGTCCCCAGGCCTATTACAATGAGCAGTTCTTC; CDR3aa: CASSPQAYYNEQFF
j_gene: TRBJ1-6; abundance: many; d_gene: NA; v_gene: TRBV9; CDR3nt: TGTGCCAGCAGCCCGACGGGGCAGCCCAATTCACCCCTCCACTTT; CDR3aa: CASSPTGQPNSPLHF
j_gene: TRBJ2-7; abundance: NA; d_gene: TRBD2; v_gene: TRBV14; CDR3nt: TGTGCCAGCAGCCATCTAGCGGGAGCGCGGGAGCAGTACTTC; CDR3aa: CASSHLAGAREQYF
j_gene: TRBJ2-3; abundance: NA; d_gene: TRBD2; v_gene: TRBV19; CDR3nt: TGTGCCAGTGGACTAGCGGGACCAGATACGCAGTATTTT; CDR3aa: CASGLAGPDTQYF
j_gene: TRBJ2-7; abundance: many; d_gene: TRBD2; v_gene: TRBV30; CDR3nt: TGTGCCTGGAGTGCCGGGACTAGCACCTACGAGCAGTACTTC; CDR3aa: CAWSAGTSTYEQYF
j_gene: TRBJ2-7; abundance: many; d_gene: TRBD1; v_gene: TRBV12-3/TRBV12-4; CDR3nt: TGTGCCAGCAGCCCGGGACAGGGATCTCACGAGCAGTACTTC; CDR3aa: CASSPGQGSHEQYF
j_gene: TRBJ2-1; abundance: many; d_gene: TRBD1; v_gene: TRBV5-1; CDR3nt: TGCGCCAGCACCTCTCCGGGACAGGGTTGGAATGAGCAGTTCTTC; CDR3aa: CASTSPGQGWNEQFF
j_gene: TRBJ2-3; abundance: many; d_gene: TRBD2; v_gene: TRBV23-1; CDR3nt: TGCGCCAGCAGTCAGATTAGCGGGAGCACAGATACGCAGTATTTT; CDR3aa: CASSQISGSTDTQYF
j_gene: TRBJ2-5; abundance: many; d_gene: TRBD1; v_gene: TRBV5-1; CDR3nt: TGCGCCAGTGGACAGGGGGAGGAGACCCAGTACTTC; CDR3aa: CASGQGEETQYF
j_gene: TRBJ2-1; abundance: many; d_gene: NA; v_gene: TRBV5-1; CDR3nt: TGCGCCAGCAGCTTGCTGGACAGTGAGATGATCTCCTACAATGAGCAGTTCTTC; CDR3aa: CASSLLDSEMISYNEQFF
j_gene: TRBJ1-3; abundance: NA; d_gene: TRBD1; v_gene: TRBV29-1; CDR3nt: TGCAGCGTTGAGGGACAGTTCAACTCTGGAAACACCATATATTTT; CDR3aa: CSVEGQFNSGNTIYF
j_gene: TRBJ2-7; abundance: medium-sized; d_gene: NA; v_gene: TRBV28; CDR3nt: TGTGCCAGTGAATCGGGAATGGGGTCCTACGAGCAGTACTTC; CDR3aa: CASESGMGSYEQYF
j_gene: TRBJ2-7; abundance: NA; d_gene: NA; v_gene: TRBV3-1; CDR3nt: TGTGCCAGCAGCCAAGATTTTGGAGGGACCGAGCAGTACTTC; CDR3aa: CASSQDFGGTEQYF
j_gene: TRBJ2-2; abundance: NA; d_gene: NA; v_gene: TRBV2; CDR3nt: NA; CDR3aa: CASSELADNTGELFFF
j_gene: TRBJ2-7; abundance: NA; d_gene: NA; v_gene: TRBV24-1; CDR3nt: TGTGCCACCAGTGATTTGCAACATTCCGAGCAGTACTTC; CDR3aa: CATSDLQHSEQYF
j_gene: TRBJ2-1; abundance: many; d_gene: NA; v_gene: TRBV27; CDR3nt: TGTGCCAGCAGTATCGGGACATTGGGACACAATGAGCAGTTCTTC; CDR3aa: CASSIGTLGHNEQFF
j_gene: TRBJ2-3; abundance: many; d_gene: NA; v_gene: TRBV6-2/TRBV6-3; CDR3nt: TGTGCCAGCAGTTCCGGGGGCGCGGGAGATACGCAGTATTTT; CDR3aa: CASSSGGAGDTQYF
j_gene: TRBJ2-3; abundance: many; d_gene: TRBD2; v_gene: TRBV11-2; CDR3nt: TGTGCCAGCAGCTTAGATTCGGGGGGTACTACGCAGTATTTT; CDR3aa: CASSLDSGGTTQYF
j_gene: TRBJ2-7; abundance: once; d_gene: NA; v_gene: TRBV28; CDR3nt: TGTGCCAGCAGGGGGGACTACGAGCAGTACTTC; CDR3aa: CASRGDYEQYF
j_gene: TRBJ2-7; abundance: NA; d_gene: TRBD2; v_gene: TRBV30; CDR3nt: TGTGCCTGGACCCGGGACTACAAAGGGGACGAGCAGTACTTC; CDR3aa: CAWTRDYKGDEQYF
j_gene: TRBJ1-4; abundance: NA; d_gene: NA; v_gene: TRBV20-1; CDR3nt: NA; CDR3aa: CSARIGGVEKLFFF
j_gene: TRBJ2-1; abundance: many; d_gene: TRBD2; v_gene: TRBV19; CDR3nt: TGTGCCAGCCAAGGACTAGCGGGGGAAGGGGAGCAGTTCTTC; CDR3aa: CASQGLAGEGEQFF
j_gene: TRBJ1-2; abundance: many; d_gene: NA; v_gene: TRBV19; CDR3nt: TGTGCCACCCCCCTCTCGCAGGGCTACACCTTC; CDR3aa: CATPLSQGYTF
j_gene: TRBJ1-1; abundance: many; d_gene: NA; v_gene: TRBV19; CDR3nt: TGTGCCAGTAGTATTGGTCCAGGGTCTTACCCGAACACTGAAGCTTTCTTT; CDR3aa: CASSIGPGSYPNTEAFF
j_gene: TRBJ2-7; abundance: many; d_gene: TRBD1; v_gene: TRBV29-1; CDR3nt: TGCAGCGCTGAAGGCGGACAGGGGGCCGACGAGCAGTACTTC; CDR3aa: CSAEGGQGADEQYF
j_gene: TRBJ2-5; abundance: NA; d_gene: TRBD2; v_gene: TRBV2; CDR3nt: TGTGCCAGCAGTGATAATAGCGGGATTTTGAAGACCCAGTACTTC; CDR3aa: CASSDNSGILKTQYF
j_gene: TRBJ2-5; abundance: many; d_gene: TRBD1; v_gene: TRBV29-1; CDR3nt: TGCAGCGTTCCACCCCCCTCCGGGACAGGGGGAGCGTGGACCCAGTACTTC; CDR3aa: CSVPPPSGTGGAWTQYF
j_gene: TRBJ2-7; abundance: many; d_gene: TRBD2; v_gene: TRBV20-1; CDR3nt: TGCAGTGCCCCATGGCGGGGGGGTTACGAGCAGTACTTC; CDR3aa: CSAPWRGGYEQYF
j_gene: TRBJ2-7; abundance: few; d_gene: TRBD1; v_gene: TRBV2; CDR3nt: TGTGCCAGCAGTGAATTGGCAGGGGGCTCCTACGAGCAGTACTTC; CDR3aa: CASSELAGGSYEQYF
j_gene: TRBJ2-1; abundance: many; d_gene: NA; v_gene: TRBV10-2; CDR3nt: TGCGCCAGCAGTGAGTCGATGAGGTACAATGAGCAGTTCTTC; CDR3aa: CASSESMRYNEQFF
j_gene: TRBJ2-2; abundance: many; d_gene: TRBD2; v_gene: TRBV7-3; CDR3nt: TGTGCCAGCAGCTTAACGTCGGCTAGCGGGAGTACCGGGGAGCTGTTTTTT; CDR3aa: CASSLTSASGSTGELFF
j_gene: TRBJ2-5; abundance: NA; d_gene: TRBD1; v_gene: TRBV5-5; CDR3nt: TGTGCCAGCAGCGGGGACAGTCGGACATGGGAGACCCAGTACTTC; CDR3aa: CASSGDSRTWETQYF
j_gene: TRBJ1-2; abundance: many; d_gene: TRBD1; v_gene: TRBV6-5; CDR3nt: TGTGCCAGCAGTTTGCGACAGGGGTCTGGCTACACCTTC; CDR3aa: CASSLRQGSGYTF
j_gene: TRBJ1-1; abundance: many; d_gene: NA; v_gene: TRBV20-1; CDR3nt: TGCAGTGCTAGAGTGGGGCTATTGAACACTGAAGCTTTCTTT; CDR3aa: CSARVGLLNTEAFF
j_gene: TRBJ1-3; abundance: few; d_gene: NA; v_gene: TRBV18; CDR3nt: TGTGCCAGCTCACGGACAGACCCTACTGGAAACACCATATATTTT; CDR3aa: CASSRTDPTGNTIYF
j_gene: TRBJ2-1; abundance: many; d_gene: TRBD2; v_gene: TRBV7-3; CDR3nt: TGTGCCAGCAGCTTAACGGCTGCTAGCGGGAGCAATGAGCAGTTCTTC; CDR3aa: CASSLTAASGSNEQFF
j_gene: TRBJ2-7; abundance: many; d_gene: TRBD2; v_gene: TRBV2; CDR3nt: TGTGCCAGCAGGCGTAGGGGGGTAGCGGGGTCCTACGAGCAGTACTTC; CDR3aa: CASRRRGVAGSYEQYF
j_gene: TRBJ1-1; abundance: medium-sized; d_gene: NA; v_gene: TRBV28; CDR3nt: TGTGCCAGCAGTAAAAAAACAGGTATTGGCACTGAAGCTTTCTTT; CDR3aa: CASSKKTGIGTEAFF
j_gene: TRBJ2-1; abundance: many; d_gene: NA; v_gene: TRBV19; CDR3nt: TGTGCCAGTAGGCCGCCGCGACCCTACAATGAGCAGTTCTTC; CDR3aa: CASRPPRPYNEQFF
j_gene: TRBJ2-7; abundance: many; d_gene: TRBD1; v_gene: TRBV12-3/TRBV12-4; CDR3nt: TGTGCCAGCAGTTTAAGCGGCGGGACAGGGTCCTACGAGCAGTACTTC; CDR3aa: CASSLSGGTGSYEQYF
j_gene: TRBJ2-1; abundance: many; d_gene: NA; v_gene: TRBV5-4; CDR3nt: TGTGCCAGCAGCTTGGAAGGGATCCACAATGAGCAGTTCTTC; CDR3aa: CASSLEGIHNEQFF
j_gene: TRBJ1-4; abundance: NA; d_gene: NA; v_gene: TRBV3-1; CDR3nt: TGTGCCAGCAGGGGCCCCGCGACAGTGGACGATTGGGATGAAAAACTGTTTTTT; CDR3aa: CASRGPATVDDWDEKLFF
j_gene: TRBJ2-5; abundance: many; d_gene: TRBD2; v_gene: TRBV5-3; CDR3nt: TGTGCCAGCAGCTTCTTATCGGCGGGAGGAAGGGAGACCCAGTACTTC; CDR3aa: CASSFLSAGGRETQYF
j_gene: TRBJ2-2; abundance: many; d_gene: TRBD2; v_gene: TRBV7-2; CDR3nt: TGTGCCAGCAGCATCACCCGAAGGGGACTAGCGAGCACCGGGGAGCTGTTTTTT; CDR3aa: CASSITRRGLASTGELFF
j_gene: TRBJ2-1; abundance: many; d_gene: TRBD2; v_gene: TRBV20-1; CDR3nt: TGCAGTGCGAAATCCCCTAGCGGGAGGTCCTACAATGAGCAGTTCTTC; CDR3aa: CSAKSPSGRSYNEQFF
j_gene: TRBJ2-5; abundance: many; d_gene: TRBD1; v_gene: TRBV24-1; CDR3nt: TGTGCCACCAGTGATTTTCACCGAGGACAGGGAAAAAGGGAGACCCAGTACTTC; CDR3aa: CATSDFHRGQGKRETQYF
j_gene: TRBJ2-3; abundance: many; d_gene: TRBD2; v_gene: TRBV18; CDR3nt: TGTGCCAGCTCAGGACTAGCGGGGGAACAGGTAACGCAGTATTTT; CDR3aa: CASSGLAGEQVTQYF
j_gene: TRBJ2-1; abundance: NA; d_gene: NA; v_gene: TRBV13; CDR3nt: TGTGCCAGCAGCTTAGGTCGGCAGAGCTCCCACTTC; CDR3aa: CASSLGRQSSHF
j_gene: TRBJ2-3; abundance: few; d_gene: NA; v_gene: TRBV12-3/TRBV12-4; CDR3nt: TGTGCCAGCAGCACGGGTGCTCTCACAGATACGCAGTATTTT; CDR3aa: CASSTGALTDTQYF